The following is a T cell receptor beta chain sequence with its context. The antigen it recognizes is unknown. No per-base quality is available; no much larger clone lies one base away. The germline V gene supplies CDR1 KGHSH and CDR2 LQKENI. Taken from cysteine to phenylalanine, the CDR3 has 17 residues. The sequence is cut down to CDR3 DNA, 51 bases in frame from base 1. From V the trimming removes 3 bases and from J it removes 5 bases, while the gene matches leave 14 bases of the junction unaccounted for. These data come from a study of cytomegalovirus exposure and HLA in healthy donors (dated by TCRdb to about 2017). In the study overall: According to an earlier analysis of 587 of the donors, roughly 180 million T cells yielded roughly 100 million unique TCR beta sequences and about 280 Gb of sequence data. In a later analysis, previously published TCR beta repertoires from 500 to 750 donors were re-analyzed and high-resolution HLA genotyping was added so that TCR occurrence patterns could be studied. Class I and class II HLA loci were covered by the typing at four-digit resolution. On average, 235,054 unique TCR beta nucleotide sequences were sequenced per donor among several hundred genotyped donors of the cohort, with roughly 18% of those sequences being non-productive. To predict cytomegalovirus infection status, the study combined high-throughput TCR immunosequencing, statistical association of individual TCRs with disease status, and machine learning. Four or five DR-DQ haplotypes were handled as single units for association and clustering because linkage in the cohort was strong. Typing coverage differed by locus: A, B, C, DRB1 and DQB1 were typed in roughly 629-640 donors, DQA1 in approximately 520, DPA1 in 600 to 610, and DPB1 in just under 480. In a later genetic analysis, genome-wide SNP genotypes for 398 of the 666 donors were used, and that subset was treated as a discovery cohort. The study used immunosequencing to profile the T cell repertoires of 666 subjects and linked those repertoires to cytomegalovirus serostatus. Donor age, sex, ethnicity and CMV serostatus were collected together with the repertoire data. An early release covering around 630 HLA-typed donors comprised about 290 gigabases of sequencing data and some 79 million unique TCR sequences. The later analysis used no new phenotypic data to find candidate immune exposures, relying instead on TCR beta sequences and their occurrence across donors. Every discovery cohort repertoire had been produced on one sequencing platform. The study aimed to test whether signatures of past pathogen exposure could be identified by cataloging public T cell receptors. Of the approximately 400 genotyped donors, roughly 76% were placed in the genetic ancestry cluster associated with self-reported Caucasian donors. An earlier analysis of about 620 of the donors applied high-throughput TCR beta sequencing to assess whether each TCR beta V gene segment acted as functional or pseudogenic. A separate validation cohort of roughly 130 different subjects was used in addition to the approximately 670-subject first cohort. Findings and caveats that apply to the study as a whole: The study listed 164 TCR beta chains as associated with cytomegalovirus. Compared with equally common non-associated chains, HLA-associated TCR beta chains in a later analysis were more clonally expanded and had lower generation probabilities. Some IMGT-functional V segments, including TRBV6-2 and TRBV6-3, could not be distinguished by the 87-base-pair reads and were therefore excluded. When HLA alleles, especially DR and DQ, strongly co-occurred, TCR associations were difficult to assign to individual alleles. HLA typing was unavailable for some donors at each locus, so association tests used only the typed subset. A later genetic analysis reported fewer N-insertions in productive TCRs among donors in an Asian-associated ancestry cluster than the roughly 640-donor mean. A further reported finding was that TCR beta sequences accurately predicted the HLA-A and HLA-B alleles for most subjects in the first cohort. In a later genetic analysis, a missense DCLRE1C variant was associated with V-gene and J-gene trimming of TCR beta chains, and the association was replicated in an independent cohort. Most TCR sequences were observed very rarely across donors, whereas some public TCRs were present in many individuals. The earlier analysis of approximately 560 of the donors excluded fewer than 20 rarely observed V segments, including chromosome 9 orphons, because counts were too low. The authors suggested that the approach could potentially be generalized to other disease states and immunological phenotypes. Several of the top co-occurrence clusters appeared to be linked to parvovirus B19, influenza, CMV and Epstein-Barr virus, according to a later analysis. In a later analysis, the rate of TCR association differed among HLA loci, with DRB1 alleles having the most associated TCRs and HLA-C alleles having the fewest. The classifier was reported to diagnose cytomegalovirus status with high specificity and sensitivity in both the original and validation cohorts. Linkage disequilibrium might explain the correlated functional status among segregating V segments, but an unknown experimental factor could not be excluded. In an earlier analysis of approximately 600 of the donors, most TCR beta V segments were observed in productive rearrangements about 87% or about 30% of the time, broadly matching IMGT annotations. A cluster of highly shared sequence variants was judged likely to represent a technical artifact of the sequencing pipeline. Three of the identified cytomegalovirus-associated TCR beta chains were confirmed in vitro to be specific for cytomegalovirus antigens. For the cohort, immune exposure information was limited to CMV serostatus. Specific HLA alleles were associated with some 15,000 TCR beta sequences at a false discovery rate of 0.05 in a later analysis. In a later analysis, most CMV-associated TCR beta chains were found to appear HLA-restricted, with HLA associations seemingly driven largely by CMV exposure. This cohort had only TCR beta chains sequenced, and the lack of alpha or paired-chain data limited which features could be detected. Sequencing depth was assumed to be roughly uniform across donors in the presence/absence analyses, though that assumption may not hold.

The library was obtained by the immunoSEQ multiplex PCR assay. For the multiplex PCR, a mixture combining 60 forward primers for TCR Vbeta segments and 13 reverse primers for TCR Jbeta segments was used. Amplification of the CDR3 region of rearranged TCR beta genes was performed with a multiplex PCR assay on genomic DNA. Amplified TCR beta libraries were sequenced as 87-base-pair reads on the Illumina HiSeq System. In the authors' own workflow: A later analysis tallied approximately 87 million unique TCR beta chains across the 666 repertoires, and approximately 11 million of those chains were shared by two or more donors. A nearest-neighbor algorithm error-corrected the raw reads and collapsed the reads into unique sequences, merging closely related sequences to remove PCR and sequencing errors. CDR3 sequences were aligned to IMGT reference sequences to assign V, D and J gene segments. For a sequence to be retained, at least a six-nucleotide match to both a V gene segment and a J gene segment was required. Rearrangements were classified as productive when the CDR3 lacked stop codons and remained in frame with V and J, and all other rearrangements were classified as non-productive. Following IMGT convention, CDR3 was defined as the stretch from the second conserved V-encoded cysteine to the conserved J-encoded phenylalanine. In an earlier analysis of more than 550 of the donors, sequences lacking an unambiguous match to a single V gene segment were excluded. An earlier analysis of about 590 of the donors classified V segments as functional when productive rearrangements were above 56.7% and as segregating when the standard deviation between donors was above 5%. A statistical classification framework was built to diagnose cytomegalovirus status from the catalog of TCR beta chain sequences. In a later analysis, V and J genes were assigned by comparing TCR nucleotide sequences against IMGT/GENE-DB human TR gene sequences. In a later analysis, CDR3 sequences and most-parsimonious VDJ recombination scenarios were assigned using the TCRdist pipeline. In a later analysis, every TCR beta chain was defined by the combination of its CDR3 amino acid sequence and its V-gene family, and reads without a unique V-gene family were dropped. To address suspected cross-contamination and a sequencing artifact, a later analysis removed 592 highly shared, low-generation-probability nucleotide sequences. In a later analysis, a clonal expansion index for each public chain was calculated from normalized within-repertoire ranks of inferred template counts. A later analysis computed generation probabilities with a VDJ recombination model fitted to out-of-frame rearrangements, and checked the results against IGoR. A later analysis scored TCR-TCR, TCR-HLA and TCR-CMV co-occurrence with hypergeometric tests, applying a repertoire-size bias correction to TCR pairs. To estimate false discovery rates, a later analysis permuted the HLA or CMV assignments 20 times. In a later analysis, co-occurring TCRs were grouped with DBSCAN, and TCRdist sequence similarity was added when clustering was performed within HLA-allele-positive subsets. Co-occurrence clustering excluded repertoires with fewer than 30,000 or more than 120,000 public chains, plus five with anomalous nucleotide sharing. TCRdb took this table from immuneACCESS and kept in-frame rearrangements with V and J called. Such tables lack part of the clones; where checked against another copy, unresolved V genes explain under half of the gap, and the rest is unexplained. V and J calls and clone size are as listed in that table; D and trimming were resolved from the DNA. The sample data list 100,000 or so clones, and around three quarters of these were observed just once. The top ten hold 4% of the sample.

In total, 666 healthy bone marrow donors made up the cohort. All cohort members were sampled while nominally healthy, although unrecorded immune exposures were likely present. The donor was CMV seropositive and was included in the group of 250 to 350 seropositive cohort members. Every donor gave a peripheral blood sample, and the peripheral blood mononuclear cells from that sample were used for TCR beta sequencing. The Qiagen DNeasy Blood Extraction Kit was used to extract genomic DNA from the blood cell samples. The sequenced material came from PBMCs. The sequence links TRBV18 to TRBJ1-2; 8 central nucleotides agree with TRBD1. The source of this sequence is a woman between 45 and 60 years old in good health and CMV-seropositive. CDR3 loop: CASSPFYAGQDQYGYTF. The sequenced DNA: TGTGCCAGCTCACCGTTTTACGCGGGACAGGATCAGTATGGCTACACCTTC.